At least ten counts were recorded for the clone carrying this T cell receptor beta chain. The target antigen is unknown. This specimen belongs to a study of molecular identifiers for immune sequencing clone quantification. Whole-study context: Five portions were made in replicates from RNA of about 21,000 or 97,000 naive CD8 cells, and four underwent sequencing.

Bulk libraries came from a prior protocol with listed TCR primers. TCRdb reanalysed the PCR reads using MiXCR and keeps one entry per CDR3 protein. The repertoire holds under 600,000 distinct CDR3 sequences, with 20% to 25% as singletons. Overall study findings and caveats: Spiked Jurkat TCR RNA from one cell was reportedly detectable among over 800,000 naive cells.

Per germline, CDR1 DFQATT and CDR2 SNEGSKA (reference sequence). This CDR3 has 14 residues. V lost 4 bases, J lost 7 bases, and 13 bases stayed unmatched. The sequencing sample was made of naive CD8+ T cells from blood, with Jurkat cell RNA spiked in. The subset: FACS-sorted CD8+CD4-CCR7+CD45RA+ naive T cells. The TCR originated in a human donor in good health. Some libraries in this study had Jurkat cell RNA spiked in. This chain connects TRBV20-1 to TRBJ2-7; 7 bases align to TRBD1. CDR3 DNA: TGCAGTGCTAAGCCCCGACAGGGATCGGAGGAGCAGTACTTC. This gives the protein CSAKPRQGSEEQYF.